What follows are 15 T cell receptor beta chains derived from one specimen sequenced in a study of cytomegalovirus exposure and HLA in healthy donors. It was with 60 Vbeta and 13 Jbeta primers that the PCR ran. Assay: immunoSEQ multiplex PCR; the TCRdb copy retains only in-frame clones and omits some. Here the sample spans 120,000 to 150,000 clones, 82% being singletons. Sequencing was carried out using PBMCs. The origin of the receptors is a male donor in good health and CMV-seronegative.

The sample holds one count of this clone. This chain joins TRBV27 and TRBJ2-2; 9 nucleotides line up with TRBD2. The J segment lost 4 bases and the V segment lost 6 bases, leaving 6 bases of the junction unmatched. The length of the CDR3 is 15 residues. The germline CDR1 and CDR2 sequences are MNHEY and SMNVEV (reference sequence). As DNA, the CDR3 is TGTGCCAGCAGGAGAGCGGGAGGAGGCACCGGGGAGCTGTTTTTT. It specifies CASRRAGGGTGELFF.

This clone was found a few times. V usage is TRBV2 and J usage is TRBJ2-7; the match to TRBD2 covers 13 bases. Germline V gives CDR1 SNHLY, CDR2 FYNNEI. The CDR3 covers 12 residues. The V segment lost 6 bases and the J segment 12 bases; nucleotides outside the gene matches: 5. CDR3: CASRLAGGRWYF. The CDR3 coding sequence is TGTGCCAGCAGACTAGCGGGAGGGCGTTGGTACTTC.

This clone was found a few times. The CDR3 is CASSEEFGGTQYF. The CDR3 DNA reads as TGTGCCAGCAGTGAAGAGTTCGGGGGGACCCAGTACTTC. This sequence joins TRBV2 and TRBJ2-5; possibly TRBD2 for D (6 bases). The CDR3 sequence is 13 residues long. The V end lost 1 base, the J end lost 7 bases, and 10 bases lay between the germline ends. CDR1 is SNHLY and CDR2 is FYNNEI in the germline V gene.

The J gene is TRBJ1-4, the V gene TRBV11-1, with D perhaps matching TRBD1 (5 bases). In germline, CDR1 is SGHAT, CDR2 FQDESV (reference sequence). This CDR3 has 15 amino acids. V was shortened by 5 bases and J by 0 bases, with 10 bases between the two germline ends. The CDR3 DNA reads TGTGCCAGCAGCGACAGTTTTGCAACTAATGAAAAACTGTTTTTT. Translated, it gives CASSDSFATNEKLFF.

The V gene is TRBV4-3, the J gene TRBJ2-7; 10 nucleotides match TRBD2. Germline CDR1 is LGHNA and CDR2 is YSLEER. V dropped 2 bases and J dropped 2; count of bases not matched to a gene: 3. There are 15 residues in the CDR3. The CDR3 nucleotides read TGCGCCAGCAGCCAATCTAGCGGGAGCACCTACGAGCAGTACTTC. Its protein product is CASSQSSGSTYEQYF.

The chain uses TRBV5-1 and TRBJ2-7, with 11 bases aligning to TRBD1. The CDR3 runs to 16 residues. Germline V gene lookup returns CDR1 SGHRS and CDR2 YFSETQ. V was clipped by 7 bases and J by 2 bases; unmatched bases: 11. CDR3 coding DNA: TGCGCCAGCCGTCGCCTCGGGACAGGGGGTACCTACGAGCAGTACTTC. Its protein is CASRRLGTGGTYEQYF. Together with reference TRBV5-1 and TRBJ2-7, the CDR3 gives the full variable domain: KAGVTQTPRYLIKTRGQQVTLSCSPISGHRSVSWYQQTPGQGLQFLFEYFSETQRNKGNFPGRFSGRQFSNSRSEMNVSTLELGDSALYLCASRRLGTGGTYEQYFGPGTRLTVT.

The chain couples TRBV27 to TRBJ2-3; D is possibly TRBD2 (6 bases). The CDR3 totals 14 residues. In germline, CDR1 is MNHEY, CDR2 SMNVEV (reference sequence). With 6 bases removed from V and 1 base from J, the gap between germline ends came to 11 bases. CDR3 residues: CASRSAGRTDTQYF. The DNA of the CDR3 is TGTGCCAGCAGATCAGCGGGTCGCACAGATACGCAGTATTTT.

This clone has only one observation. One end of the junction does not line up with germline, which may come from a read error. The rearrangement links TRBV7-9 to TRBJ2-1, with 7 bases aligning to TRBD2. Looked up from germline, CDR1 is SEHNR and CDR2 is FQNEAQ (reference sequence). The CDR3 consists of 14 residues. The CDR3 sequence: CSSSLLAGAGEQFF. The CDR3, as DNA: TGTTCCAGCAGCTTATTGGCGGGAGCGGGAGAGCAGTTCTTC.

The V gene is TRBV28, the J gene TRBJ2-7; 10 nucleotides line up with TRBD2. This CDR3 comprises 16 residues. After removal of 11 bases from V and 4 bases from J, the junction contained 17 bases not matched to a gene. In germline, CDR1 is MDHEN, CDR2 SYDVKM. The chain's CDR3 is CAARGGGAGGPYEQYF. In DNA, the CDR3 is TGTGCCGCCCGGGGAGGGGGAGCGGGAGGGCCTTACGAGCAGTACTTC.

In this sample, this clone turned up once. The V gene is TRBV7-9, the J gene TRBJ2-3, with TRBD2 matching 7 bases. The CDR3 has 14 residues. CDR1 is SEHNR, CDR2 FQNEAQ, per germline (reference sequence). V trimming: 2 bases; J trimming: 2 bases; junction bases outside the gene matches: 1. CDR3 amino acids: CASSLRGDTDTQYF. CDR3 in DNA: TGTGCCAGCAGCTTACGGGGGGACACAGATACGCAGTATTTT.

This clone was seen a few times. V is TRBV4-1 and J is TRBJ1-1; TRBD1 agrees at 9 bases. Germline V gene sequence: CDR1 MGHRA, CDR2 YSYEKL. The CDR3 has 14 amino acids. Losses at the gene ends were 3 bases for V and 4 bases for J; bases not matched to a gene: 3. DNA for the CDR3: TGCGCCAGCAGCCAGGGACAGGGAAGCACTGAAGCTTTCTTT. It yields the protein CASSQGQGSTEAFF.

This clone was observed a handful of times. The genes are TRBV7-9 and TRBJ2-1; D call uncertain. CDR1 and CDR2 from the germline V gene are SEHNR and FQNEAQ (reference sequence). The CDR3 loop spans 12 amino acids. The V and J ends lost 8 bases and 0 bases respectively, with 5 bases between them. In DNA form, the CDR3 reads TGTGCCAGCGGAGACTCCTACAATGAGCAGTTCTTC. It yields the protein CASGDSYNEQFF.

V usage is TRBV9 and J usage is TRBJ1-4; 11 positions agree with TRBD1. Germline CDR1 SGDLS, CDR2 YYNGEE. The CDR3 extends over 17 amino acids. The J segment lost 2 bases and the V segment lost 8 bases, leaving 11 bases of the junction unmatched. In DNA, the CDR3 is TGTGCCAGGGTAGGTGGACAGGGGGCGCACACTAATGAAAAACTGTTTTTT. This translates into CARVGGQGAHTNEKLFF.

This rearrangement joins TRBV5-5 to TRBJ2-7; D call uncertain. CDR1 and CDR2 from the germline V gene are SGHKS and YYEKEE (reference sequence). V was trimmed by 2 bases and J by 0 bases, leaving 6 bases between them. CDR3 length equals 13 residues. DNA of the CDR3: TGTGCCAGCAGCTTCGGCGGCTCCTACGAGCAGTACTTC. Encoded protein: CASSFGGSYEQYF.

The chain combines TRBV5-6 with TRBJ1-2; no clear D gene. Germline lookup yields CDR1 SGHDT and CDR2 YYEEEE. V dropped 2 bases and J dropped 2 bases, with 10 bases sitting between them. CDR3 size: 14 residues. CDR3 DNA sequence: TGTGCCAGCAGCTTCGGAGGCGACAACTATGGCTACACCTTC. This sequence encodes CASSFGGDNYGYTF.